These 21 T cell receptor beta chains share one sample of origin, sequenced in a study of Ad26.COV2.S vaccination and SARS-CoV-2 variants. Using immunoSEQ multiplex PCR, the repertoire was profiled, and TCRdb retains in-frame clones only, with some absent. The sample contains about 430,000 clones, approximately 92% of which appear only once. Treatment meaning: 19 received Ad26.COV2.S at low or high dose, single or two shots; several received placebo; per-sample allocation not given. Material that was analyzed had been drawn on day 63 after the first vaccine or placebo injection. Specimen: peripheral blood, collected in a trial of Ad26.COV2.S vaccine versus placebo. The receptors come from a person aged 18 to 65 who received the Ad26.COV2.S COVID-19 vaccine or a placebo.

This sequence joins TRBV6-4 and TRBJ2-1; TRBD2 matches at 15 bases. J gave up 16 bases and V 0 bases, and 10 bases lay outside the gene matches. The germline V gene encodes CDR1 MRHNA and CDR2 SNTAGT. The CDR3 extends over 16 amino acids. CDR3 sequence reads: CASSDSRRTSGRALFF. CDR3 in DNA: TGTGCCAGCAGTGACTCCCGACGGACTAGCGGGAGGGCCCTCTTCTTC.

This chain connects TRBV18 to TRBJ2-3, with D uncertain. Germline V lookup: CDR1 KGHSH, CDR2 LQKENI. The CDR3 loop spans 16 amino acids. V lost 3 bases and J 0 bases, leaving 13 bases between the germline ends. The CDR3 loop reads CASSPLGSPSTDTQYF. Here the CDR3 DNA reads TGTGCCAGCTCACCGCTGGGAAGCCCGAGCACAGATACGCAGTATTTT.

This rearrangement joins TRBV7-2 to TRBJ2-1, with a weak D call TRBD2 (5 bases). Germline V lookup: CDR1 SGHTA, CDR2 FQGNSA. There are 17 residues in the CDR3. V was cut by 4 bases and J by 0 bases, with 16 bases left in between. The CDR3 DNA is TGTGCCAGCAGCTCCCTACCCCGAGCGGCCTCCTACAATGAGCAGTTCTTC. Translation gives CASSSLPRAASYNEQFF.

The V gene is TRBV2, the J gene TRBJ1-4; no firm D call. CDR1 and CDR2 from the germline V gene are SNHLY and FYNNEI. Trimming pared 7 bases from V and 0 bases from J, leaving 12 bases between. CDR3 size: 15 residues. CDR3 in amino acids: CASKSLGTTNEKLFF. CDR3 bases: TGTGCCAGCAAGTCCTTGGGGACAACTAATGAAAAACTGTTTTTT.

This clone was seen a handful of times. The chain joins TRBV5-1 to TRBJ2-7, with 11 bases that match TRBD2. The length of the CDR3 is 17 residues. CDR1 is SGHRS, CDR2 YFSETQ, per germline. The V gene end was trimmed by 0 bases and the J gene end by 3 bases; junction bases not matched to a gene: 8. CDR3 in amino acids: CASSLAVGLAGNYEQYF. In DNA form, the CDR3 reads TGCGCCAGCAGCTTGGCCGTTGGACTAGCGGGTAACTACGAGCAGTACTTC.

The rearrangement links TRBV11-1 to TRBJ2-1; D is perhaps TRBD2 (6 bases). The CDR3 spans 16 residues. Trimming pared 4 bases from V and 6 bases from J, leaving 19 bases between. CDR1 is SGHAT and CDR2 is FQDESV in the germline V gene (reference sequence). The CDR3 sequence: CASSSLRDPMGNEQFF. In nucleotides, the CDR3 is TGTGCCAGCAGCTCGTTGCGGGACCCCATGGGCAATGAGCAGTTCTTC.

The chain uses TRBV19 and TRBJ2-1, with D tentatively TRBD1 or TRBD2 (6 bases each). CDR3 size: 14 residues. Germline V gene lookup returns CDR1 LNHDA and CDR2 SQIVND (reference sequence). V was pared by 3 bases and J by 7 bases, with 13 bases between. The CDR3 DNA reads as TGTGCCAGTAGTATTGTCGGGGGCTGGAATGAGCAGTTCTTC. This gives the protein CASSIVGGWNEQFF.

The chain employs TRBV6-5 and TRBJ2-7, with 7 bases that match TRBD1. With V trimmed by 2 bases and J by 1 base, 2 bases remained unmatched. CDR3 length: 14 amino acids. Germline CDR1 is MNHEY and CDR2 is SVGAGI. Here the CDR3 reads CASSYRGRSYEQYF. CDR3 DNA: TGTGCCAGCAGTTACAGGGGGCGATCCTACGAGCAGTACTTC.

V is TRBV15 and J is TRBJ2-5, with D perhaps matching TRBD1 (6 bases). Trimming left V 0 bases short and J 3 bases short, with 17 bases between. The CDR3 loop spans 17 amino acids. The germline V gene encodes CDR1 LNHNV and CDR2 YYDKDF (reference sequence). The CDR3 region has the DNA TGTGCCACCAGCAGAGATCTGGTCGGGTCAGGGGAAGAGACCCAGTACTTC. Encoded protein: CATSRDLVGSGEETQYF.

The chain carries TRBV19 and TRBJ2-6, with D perhaps matching TRBD1 (7 bases). V dropped 4 bases and J dropped 2 bases, with 18 bases sitting between them. From germline, CDR1 is LNHDA and CDR2 SQIVND (reference sequence). This CDR3 is built from 18 residues. The CDR3 DNA is TGTGCCAGTAGTAACCCGACAGGGAGGAGTGCTGGGGCCAACGTCCTGACTTTC. Translation gives CASSNPTGRSAGANVLTF.

The chain uses TRBV28 and TRBJ2-7; D is unresolved. This CDR3 contains 14 residues. Trimming took off 3 bases at V and 6 bases at J, with 15 bases between the two ends. The germline V gene has CDR1 MDHEN and CDR2 SYDVKM. The chain's CDR3 is CASSFGTQIGEQYF. In nucleotides, the CDR3 is TGTGCCAGCAGTTTTGGCACCCAGATCGGCGAGCAGTACTTC.

J is TRBJ2-7 and V is TRBV3-1 (or the pseudogene TRBV3-2); D call uncertain. Germline CDR1 reads LGHDT; CDR2 reads YNNKEL (reference sequence). The CDR3 is made up of 15 amino acids. The V gene lost 0 bases and the J gene lost 3 bases, with 12 bases spanning the gap. CDR3 DNA: TGTGCCAGCAGCCAAGACACAATAGCCATCTACGAGCAGTACTTC. The encoded protein is CASSQDTIAIYEQYF.

This sequence joins TRBV12-3 or TRBV12-4 and TRBJ2-7, with 8 bases matching TRBD2. Trimming cost V 7 bases and J 10 bases; bases outside gene matches: 6. This CDR3 spans 11 amino acids. The CDR3 is CASTLGTSQYF. The CDR3 bases are TGTGCCAGCACCCTGGGGACTAGTCAGTACTTC.

V usage is TRBV24-1 and J usage is TRBJ2-2; 7 bases are a match to TRBD2. V was pared by 9 bases and J by 0 bases, with 3 bases of the junction left unmatched. Germline lookup yields CDR1 KGHDR and CDR2 SFDVKD. This CDR3 spans 14 amino acids. This CDR3 is CATGRGSNTGELFF. In nucleotides, the CDR3 is TGTGCCACCGGGAGGGGATCGAACACCGGGGAGCTGTTTTTT.

This chain connects TRBV19 to TRBJ1-5, with a possible D match to TRBD1 (5 bases). Germline loops: CDR1 LNHDA, CDR2 SQIVND (reference sequence). CDR3 length equals 15 residues. V was cut by 7 bases and J by 3 bases, with 16 bases left in between. The CDR3 DNA sequence: TGTGCCAGTATTTACTCTCCCGGGGCCAATCAGCCCCAGCATTTT. The encoded protein is CASIYSPGANQPQHF. The full variable domain, with the rest looked up from reference TRBV19 and TRBJ1-5, is DGGITQSPKYLFRKEGQNVTLSCEQNLNHDAMYWYRQDPGQGLRLIYYSQIVNDFQKGDIAEGYSVSREKKESFPLTVTSAQKNPTAFYLCASIYSPGANQPQHFGDGTRLSIL.

J is TRBJ2-7 and V is TRBV5-6; D might be TRBD1 (5 bases). V was shortened by 5 bases and J by 0 bases, with 9 bases between the two germline ends. Germline V gene sequence: CDR1 SGHDT, CDR2 YYEEEE. The CDR3 contains 13 residues. CDR3 loop: CASRPQGSYEQYF. CDR3 nucleotide sequence: TGTGCCAGCAGACCCCAGGGCTCCTACGAGCAGTACTTC.

V gene TRBV5-4 combines with J gene TRBJ2-7; 8 bases map to TRBD1. The CDR3 runs 16 residues. Losses at the gene ends were 0 bases for V and 2 bases for J; bases not matched to a gene: 7. Per germline, CDR1 SGHNT and CDR2 YYREEE (reference sequence). This CDR3 is CASSLAQGQGPYEQYF. As DNA, the CDR3 is TGTGCCAGCAGCTTGGCCCAAGGACAGGGTCCCTACGAGCAGTACTTC.

The chain employs TRBV29-1 and TRBJ2-5; TRBD2 agrees at 8 bases. Trimming removed 5 bases from V and 7 bases from J; junction bases left unmatched: 9. Germline CDR1 is SQVTM and CDR2 is ANQGSEA. CDR3 length: 13 residues. The CDR3 DNA reads TGCAGCGTTAGGCGGGAGGCAGAAGGGACCCAGTACTTC. This codes for CSVRREAEGTQYF.

The genes are TRBV9 and TRBJ2-6, with D uncertain. The V gene lost 4 bases and the J gene lost 2 bases, with 10 bases spanning the gap. CDR3 length: 15 residues. Germline CDR1 is SGDLS and CDR2 is YYNGEE. The CDR3 region is CASSPEAAGANVLTF. In nucleotides, the CDR3 is TGTGCCAGCAGCCCAGAGGCTGCTGGGGCCAACGTCCTGACTTTC.

V gene TRBV27 combines with J gene TRBJ1-5, with a possible D match to TRBD1 (5 bases). Germline V gene sequence: CDR1 MNHEY, CDR2 SMNVEV (reference sequence). V lost 2 bases and J lost 4, with 12 bases in between. The length of the CDR3 is 15 residues. The CDR3 reads CASSLGGSGNQPQHF. CDR3 nucleotides: TGTGCCAGCAGTTTAGGGGGGTCGGGAAATCAGCCCCAGCATTTT.

V is TRBV5-4 and J is TRBJ2-4, with unresolved D. CDR3 size: 14 residues. The ends were cut back, 0 bases at V and 4 bases at J, with 8 bases in the middle. CDR1 and CDR2 from the germline V gene are SGHNT and YYREEE (reference sequence). CDR3 in amino acids: CASSLVAEKNIQYF. Written as DNA, the CDR3 is TGTGCCAGCAGCTTGGTGGCTGAGAAAAACATTCAGTACTTC.